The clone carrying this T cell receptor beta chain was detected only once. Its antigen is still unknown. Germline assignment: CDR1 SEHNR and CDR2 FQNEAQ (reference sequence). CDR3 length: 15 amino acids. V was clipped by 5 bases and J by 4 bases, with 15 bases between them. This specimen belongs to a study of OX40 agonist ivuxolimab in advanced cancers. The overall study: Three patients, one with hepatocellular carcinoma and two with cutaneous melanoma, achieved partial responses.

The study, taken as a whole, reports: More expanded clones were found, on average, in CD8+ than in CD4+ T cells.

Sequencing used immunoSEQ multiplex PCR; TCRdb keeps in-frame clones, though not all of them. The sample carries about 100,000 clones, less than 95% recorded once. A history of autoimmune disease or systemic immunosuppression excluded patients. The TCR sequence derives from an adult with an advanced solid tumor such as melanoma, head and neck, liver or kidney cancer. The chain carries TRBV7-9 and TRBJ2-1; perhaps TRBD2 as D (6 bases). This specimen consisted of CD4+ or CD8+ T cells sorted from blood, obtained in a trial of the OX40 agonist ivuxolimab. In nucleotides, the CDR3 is TGTGCCAGCAGCCTGTCCCTAGGGACTTACAATGAGCAGTTCTTC. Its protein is CASSLSLGTYNEQFF.